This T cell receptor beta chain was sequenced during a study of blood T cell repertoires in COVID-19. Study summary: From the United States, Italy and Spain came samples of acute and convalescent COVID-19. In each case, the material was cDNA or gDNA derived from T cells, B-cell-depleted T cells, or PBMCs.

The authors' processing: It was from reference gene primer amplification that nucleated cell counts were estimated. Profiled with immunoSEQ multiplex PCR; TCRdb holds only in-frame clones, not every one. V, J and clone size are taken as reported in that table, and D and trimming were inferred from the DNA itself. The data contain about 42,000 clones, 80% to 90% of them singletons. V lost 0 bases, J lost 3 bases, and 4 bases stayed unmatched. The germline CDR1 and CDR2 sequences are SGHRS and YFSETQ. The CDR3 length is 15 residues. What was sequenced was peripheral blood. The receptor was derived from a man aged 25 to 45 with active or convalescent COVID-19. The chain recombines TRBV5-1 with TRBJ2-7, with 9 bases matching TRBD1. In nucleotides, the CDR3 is TGCGCCAGCAGCTTGGCCGGGACAGGGTTCTACGAGCAGTACTTC. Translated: CASSLAGTGFYEQYF.